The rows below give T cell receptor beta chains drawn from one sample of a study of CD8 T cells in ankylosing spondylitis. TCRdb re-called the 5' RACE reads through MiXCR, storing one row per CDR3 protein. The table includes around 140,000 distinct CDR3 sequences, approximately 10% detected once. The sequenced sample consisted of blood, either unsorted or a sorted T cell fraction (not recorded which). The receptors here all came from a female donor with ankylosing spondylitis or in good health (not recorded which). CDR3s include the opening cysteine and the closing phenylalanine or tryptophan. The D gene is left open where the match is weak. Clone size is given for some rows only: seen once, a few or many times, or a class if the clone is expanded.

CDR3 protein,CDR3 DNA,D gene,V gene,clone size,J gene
CASSLTGANYSYTF,TGCGCCAGCAGCCTGACAGGAGCTAACTATAGCTACACCTTC,.,TRBV5-1,once,TRBJ1-2
CSHRQGEPGYTEAFF,TGCAGCCATCGTCAGGGAGAGCCTGGGTACACTGAAGCTTTCTTT,.,TRBV29-1,many,TRBJ1-1
CASSDPNPEGFNTEAFF,TGTGCCAGCAGTGACCCTAATCCTGAGGGGTTTAACACTGAAGCTTTCTTT,.,TRBV25-1,few,TRBJ1-1
CASRRVAGLDTQYF,TGTGCCAGCAGACGAGTAGCGGGGCTGGATACGCAGTATTTT,TRBD2,TRBV7-8,many,TRBJ2-3
CASSPSDRDSYEQYF,TGTGCCAGCAGTCCCTCGGACAGGGACTCCTACGAGCAGTACTTC,TRBD1,TRBV28,.,TRBJ2-7
CASSFSSAKNIQYF,TGTGCCAGCAGCTTTTCTAGCGCCAAAAACATTCAGTACTTC,.,TRBV7-2,few,TRBJ2-4
CASSLPIMNTEAFF,TGTGCCAGCAGCTTACCGATAATGAACACTGAAGCTTTCTTT,.,TRBV5-5,many,TRBJ1-1
CASSLASGRGHGYTF,TGTGCCAGCAGCTTAGCTTCGGGGAGGGGGCATGGCTACACCTTC,TRBD1,TRBV7-2,.,TRBJ1-2
CASSFTTGVTGELFF,TGTGCCAGCAGCTTTACGACAGGGGTCACCGGGGAGCTGTTTTTT,TRBD1,TRBV11-2,many,TRBJ2-2
CATSRPVNSQYF,TGTGCCACCAGCCGACCCGTGAACTCGCAGTATTTT,.,TRBV15,many,TRBJ2-3
CASGSLAGGPHNEQFF,TGTGCCAGCGGTTCACTAGCGGGAGGGCCCCACAATGAGCAGTTCTTC,TRBD2,TRBV6-5,many,TRBJ2-1
CASSYDAGVTDTQYF,TGTGCCAGCAGTTACGATGCGGGCGTGACAGATACGCAGTATTTT,.,TRBV6-5,many,TRBJ2-3
CATSPVGTGRYEQYF,TGTGCCACCAGCCCGGTAGGGACAGGACGCTACGAGCAGTACTTC,TRBD1,TRBV15,many,TRBJ2-7
CATKTGMNTEAFF,TGTGCCACCAAGACAGGCATGAACACTGAAGCTTTCTTT,.,TRBV28,many,TRBJ1-1
CSAPLPSQAKGTNYGYTF,TGCAGTGCCCCACTTCCATCCCAAGCTAAAGGGACTAACTATGGCTACACCTTC,.,TRBV20-1,many,TRBJ1-2
CSARMVGTSNTGELFF,TGCAGTGCTCGCATGGTCGGGACTAGTAACACCGGGGAGCTGTTTTTT,TRBD2,TRBV20-1,many,TRBJ2-2
CASRLENNEQFF,TGTGCCAGCAGACTAGAAAATAATGAGCAGTTCTTC,.,TRBV6-6,.,TRBJ2-1
CASSQGPSGTGELFF,TGTGCCAGCAGCCAAGGACCTAGCGGGACCGGGGAGCTGTTTTTT,TRBD2,TRBV4-2,many,TRBJ2-2
CSARVDGLVFF,TGCAGTGCTAGAGTTGACGGGCTTGTGTTTTTT,.,TRBV20-1,many,TRBJ1-4
CASRPDNPNTEAFF,TGTGCCAGCAGACCCGACAACCCGAACACTGAAGCTTTCTTT,.,TRBV6-1,many,TRBJ1-1